The 19 T cell receptor beta chains reported below all come from one sample, sequenced in a study of PD-1 blockade in classical Hodgkin lymphoma. TCRdb keeps only in-frame clones here, not all; method: immunoSEQ multiplex PCR. Of 60,000 to 75,000 clones in the sample, over 85% are singletons; the top ten hold 9.7%. Each patient relapsed following autologous stem cell transplantation, and prior brentuximab vedotin exposure differed. Sequenced material: peripheral blood mononuclear cells (PBMCs), taken at baseline. The receptors here all came from a human donor with classical Hodgkin lymphoma.

The chain couples TRBV28 to TRBJ2-3, with 10 bases that match TRBD2. V trimming: 4 bases; J trimming: 14 bases; junction bases outside the gene matches: 6. The CDR3 length is 12 residues. Germline assignment: CDR1 MDHEN and CDR2 SYDVKM. CDR3 residues: CASSSSGGPLYF. CDR3 coding DNA: TGTGCCAGCAGTTCTAGCGGGGGCCCTCTGTATTTT.

V usage is TRBV2 and J usage is TRBJ1-1, with a weak D call TRBD1 (5 bases). Germline CDR1 and CDR2: SNHLY and FYNNEI. Trimming removed 5 bases from V and 4 bases from J, with 17 bases in between. This CDR3 comprises 15 residues. The CDR3 region is CASSPGNSLGTEAFF. CDR3 coding DNA: TGTGCCAGCAGTCCAGGGAATTCTTTAGGCACTGAAGCTTTCTTT.

The V call is TRBV30, the J call TRBJ1-6, with D perhaps TRBD1 (6 bases). There are 14 residues in the CDR3. V was trimmed by 0 bases and J by 7 bases, leaving 10 bases between them. Germline V gene lookup returns CDR1 GTSNPN and CDR2 SVGIG (reference sequence). CDR3 residues: CAWSVRGANSPLHF. The CDR3 DNA follows: TGTGCCTGGAGTGTACGGGGGGCAAATTCACCCCTCCACTTT.

This rearrangement joins TRBV27 to TRBJ1-1; D is undetermined. The germline V gene has CDR1 MNHEY and CDR2 SMNVEV (reference sequence). The CDR3 extends over 13 amino acids. V was trimmed by 5 bases and J by 3 bases, leaving 10 bases between them. As DNA, the CDR3 is TGTGCCAGCAGTGCGCGGAGAGACACTGAAGCTTTCTTT. The encoded protein is CASSARRDTEAFF.

The CDR3 loop is CASSIGAVSGDTQYF. In DNA, the CDR3 is TGTGCCAGTAGTATAGGAGCGGTAAGCGGAGATACGCAGTATTTT. The chain combines TRBV19 with TRBJ2-3, with D perhaps matching TRBD2 (5 bases). Trimming cost V 1 base and J 5 bases, with 13 bases left between them. Germline CDR1 reads LNHDA; CDR2 reads SQIVND (reference sequence). The CDR3 has 15 amino acids.

The chain combines TRBV4-1 with TRBJ1-2; TRBD1 is a possible D gene (6 bases). With 11 bases removed from V and 8 bases from J, the gap between germline ends came to 15 bases. The CDR3 contains 11 residues. The germline CDR1 and CDR2 sequences are MGHRA and YSYEKL. In DNA form, the CDR3 reads TGCGCCTTCCGGGGGGCCGGGGGCTACACCTTC. Translated, it gives CAFRGAGGYTF.

The V call is TRBV10-2, the J call TRBJ1-2; unclear D gene. The length of the CDR3 is 13 residues. Germline CDR1 and CDR2: WSHSY and SAAADI. Trimming left V 5 bases short and J 5 bases short, with 12 bases between. CDR3 protein: CASSSEFWYGYTF. The DNA of the CDR3 is TGCGCCAGCAGTTCTGAGTTTTGGTATGGCTACACCTTC.

V usage is TRBV6-4 and J usage is TRBJ2-2; 12 positions match TRBD2. After removal of 6 bases from V and 7 bases from J, the junction contained 6 bases not matched to a gene. Germline values: CDR1 MRHNA, CDR2 SNTAGT. This CDR3 is built from 15 residues. CDR3 sequence (DNA): TGTGCCAGCAGCGGACTAGCGGGGTCCGGCGGGGAGCTGTTTTTT. It yields the protein CASSGLAGSGGELFF.

The CDR3 protein is CASTDTSAEETQYF. CDR3 nucleotides: TGCGCCAGCACCGATACTAGTGCAGAAGAGACCCAGTACTTC. The V gene is TRBV5-1, the J gene TRBJ2-5; D perhaps matches TRBD2 (5 bases). Germline V lookup: CDR1 SGHRS, CDR2 YFSETQ. The CDR3 length is 14 residues. Trimming removed 6 bases at V and 3 bases at J, with 15 bases between.

This chain joins TRBV27 and TRBJ2-1; no firm D call. Trimming took 3 bases from V and 1 from J, leaving 10 bases between them. Germline-derived CDR1 and CDR2 are MNHEY and SMNVEV (reference sequence). This CDR3 comprises 15 residues. The CDR3 loop is CASSFSGSSYNEQFF. CDR3 sequence (DNA): TGTGCCAGCAGTTTCTCCGGTTCGTCCTACAATGAGCAGTTCTTC.

The chain recombines TRBV18 with TRBJ2-3, with D maybe TRBD2 (7 bases). CDR1 KGHSH and CDR2 LQKENI come from the germline V gene. There are 18 residues in the CDR3. Between the trimmed V and J ends, which lost 3 bases and 4 bases, there was a span of 23 bases. The CDR3 nucleotides read TGTGCCAGCTCACCGAACCCTCTTGTGGGGGGGGCCTCAGATACGCAGTATTTT. This encodes CASSPNPLVGGASDTQYF. Complete variable domain (other parts from reference TRBV18 and TRBJ2-3): NAGVMQNPRHLVRRRGQEARLRCSPMKGHSHVYWYRQLPEEGLKFMVYLQKENIIDESGMPKERFSAEFPKEGPSILRIQQVVRGDSAAYFCASSPNPLVGGASDTQYFGPGTRLTVL.

The V gene is TRBV5-4, the J gene TRBJ2-7; tentative D call: TRBD1 (6 bases). The germline V gene has CDR1 SGHNT and CDR2 YYREEE (reference sequence). This CDR3 is 14 amino acids long. Trimming took off 0 bases at V and 7 bases at J, with 14 bases between the two ends. The CDR3 protein is CASSLGSPGDEQYF. The CDR3 region has the DNA TGTGCCAGCAGCTTGGGATCTCCAGGGGATGAGCAGTACTTC.

The chain carries TRBV7-9 and TRBJ1-1; D is unclear. The V end lost 0 bases, the J end lost 7 bases, and 9 bases lay between the germline ends. The CDR3 extends over 13 amino acids. From germline, CDR1 is SEHNR and CDR2 FQNEAQ (reference sequence). The chain's CDR3 is CASSLAGMLEAFF. The CDR3 DNA follows: TGTGCCAGCAGCTTAGCAGGGATGCTTGAAGCTTTCTTT.

The chain combines TRBV6-1 with TRBJ2-5, with TRBD1 matching over 8 bases. The CDR3 is 14 residues long. With V trimmed by 4 bases and J by 7 bases, 8 bases remained unmatched. CDR1 MNHNS and CDR2 SASEGT come from the germline V gene. In DNA, the CDR3 is TGTGCCAGCAGTGGCGACAGGGGATGGGGGACCCAGTACTTC. Translating it yields CASSGDRGWGTQYF.

This clone appeared a single time. V is TRBV18 and J is TRBJ1-1; 10 bases are shared with TRBD1. The V gene end was trimmed by 3 bases and the J gene end by 1 base; junction bases not matched to a gene: 5. The CDR3 runs 16 residues. Germline CDR1 reads KGHSH; CDR2 reads LQKENI. The chain's CDR3 is CASSPGQGRWNTEAFF. The CDR3 nucleotides are TGTGCCAGCTCACCGGGACAGGGGCGATGGAACACTGAAGCTTTCTTT. Full variable domain (missing parts from reference TRBV18 and TRBJ1-1): NAGVMQNPRHLVRRRGQEARLRCSPMKGHSHVYWYRQLPEEGLKFMVYLQKENIIDESGMPKERFSAEFPKEGPSILRIQQVVRGDSAAYFCASSPGQGRWNTEAFFGQGTRLTVV.

V is TRBV7-2 and J is TRBJ1-5, with D maybe TRBD1 (6 bases). The CDR3 has 14 residues. Between the trimmed V and J ends, which lost 5 bases and 3 bases, there was a span of 11 bases. Germline V CDR1 and CDR2: SGHTA, FQGNSA. The CDR3 DNA sequence: TGTGCCAGCAGCCTCCGGGACAACAATCAGCCCCAGCATTTT. Protein product: CASSLRDNNQPQHF.

The rearrangement uses TRBV11-2 and TRBJ2-7; D possibly corresponds to TRBD1 (5 bases). From germline, CDR1 is SGHAT and CDR2 FQNNGV. The CDR3 has 14 amino acids. The ends were cut back, 6 bases at V and 4 bases at J, with 16 bases in the middle. The CDR3 DNA is TGTGCCAGCAGATCGCAGGGTTTTGCGTACGAGCAGTACTTC. Its translation: CASRSQGFAYEQYF.

The chain joins TRBV5-4 to TRBJ1-1; no clear D gene. V lost 5 bases and J 7 bases, leaving 15 bases between the germline ends. Germline CDR1 is SGHNT and CDR2 is YYREEE (reference sequence). The CDR3 length is 13 residues. The CDR3 spells CASRAAGQIEAFF. The DNA of the CDR3 is TGTGCCAGCAGGGCCGCCGGGCAAATTGAAGCTTTCTTT.

This chain connects TRBV19 to TRBJ2-1; tentatively, D is TRBD2 (5 bases). The CDR3 loop spans 15 amino acids. The germline V and J ends were trimmed by 6 bases and 3 bases, with 15 bases remaining between them. Germline V gene sequence: CDR1 LNHDA, CDR2 SQIVND (reference sequence). CDR3 nucleotide sequence: TGTGCCAGTAGCCCTCAGCGGAACTACTACAATGAGCAGTTCTTC. Its translation: CASSPQRNYYNEQFF.